The clone carrying this T cell receptor (beta chain) came up many times. The sample originates from a study of spatial heterogeneity in lung cancer. TCRdb used MiXCR to reprocess the 5' RACE reads, holding one entry per CDR3 protein. The sample lists more than 30,000 distinct CDR3 sequences; approximately 5.2% were seen once. Time point here: sample taken at primary tumor resection. The CDR3 runs 17 residues. Germline assignment: CDR1 SGHRS and CDR2 YFSETQ. V shed 0 bases and J shed 4 bases, with 16 bases lying between them. Sequencing used PBMCs, obtained at surgery. This TCR was sampled from a female donor with early-stage non-small cell lung cancer. The genes are TRBV5-1 and TRBJ2-2, with a possible D match to TRBD1 (6 bases). This CDR3 reads CASSLEFTQGSTGELFF. CDR3 coding DNA: TGCGCCAGCAGCTTGGAATTTACACAGGGTTCCACCGGGGAGCTGTTTTTT.